The clone carrying this T cell receptor (beta chain) was found many times. This entry belongs to a study of T-cell reconstitution after alpha-beta-depleted transplantation in children. The CDR3 runs 13 residues. V gave up 1 base and J gave up 3 bases, with 10 bases separating them. In germline, CDR1 is DFQATT, CDR2 SNEGSKA (reference sequence). Preparation of the TCRbeta library involved a method that used unique molecular identifiers. TCRdb re-derived calls from the PCR reads in MiXCR, one entry per CDR3 protein. The sample lists 200,000 to 250,000 distinct CDR3 sequences, around 9.7% occurring once.

This material consisted of PBMCs from the stem cell graft donor, taken from the stem cell graft. The sequence came from a human donor who donated a stem cell graft to a child with SCID. The chain couples TRBV20-1 to TRBJ2-7, with a weak D call TRBD1 (5 bases). The CDR3 protein is CSARVPTGYEQYF. The CDR3 nucleotides read TGCAGTGCTAGAGTACCTACAGGCTACGAGCAGTACTTC.